This TCR beta chain was recovered during a study of T cell changes during pregnancy in multiple sclerosis. The data were produced by immunoSEQ multiplex PCR, yet TCRdb's version contains in-frame clones alone and is incomplete. The sample holds 55,000 to 70,000 clones, around 89% seen once. V was pared by 5 bases and J by 3 bases, with 4 bases of the junction left unmatched. CDR1 and CDR2 from the germline V gene are SNHLY and FYNNEI. This CDR3 is built from 14 residues. This chain links TRBV2 with TRBJ2-1, with TRBD2 matching over 7 bases. The sample in question was peripheral blood, obtained after pregnancy. The origin of this receptor is a female donor with multiple sclerosis, enrolled in a pregnancy study. The CDR3 sequence: CASSTSVYYNEQFF. The DNA for the CDR3 is TGTGCCAGCAGTACTAGCGTATACTACAATGAGCAGTTCTTC.